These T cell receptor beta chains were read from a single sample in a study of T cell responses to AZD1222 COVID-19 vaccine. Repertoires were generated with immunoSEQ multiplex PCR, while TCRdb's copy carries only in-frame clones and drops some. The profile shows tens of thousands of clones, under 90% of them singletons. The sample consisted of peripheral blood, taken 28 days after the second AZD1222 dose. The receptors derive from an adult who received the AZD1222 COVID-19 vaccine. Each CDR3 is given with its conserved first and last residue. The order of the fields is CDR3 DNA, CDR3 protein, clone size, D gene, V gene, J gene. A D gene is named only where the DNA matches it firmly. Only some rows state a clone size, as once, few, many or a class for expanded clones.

TGTGCCAGCAGTGAAGCGGCCCCCGGGACTGGAAACACCATATATTTT,CASSEAAPGTGNTIYF,-,-,TRBV2,TRBJ1-3
TGTGCCAGCAGCTTGGAGCTCGGCCCCAACAATGAGCAGTTCTTC,CASSLELGPNNEQFF,-,-,TRBV5-6,TRBJ2-1
TGTGCCACCAGCAGAGACGGGAGCAGCCGGTCCAATGAGCAGTTCTTC,CATSRDGSSRSNEQFF,-,-,TRBV15,TRBJ2-1
TGTGCCAGTAGTATAGATCTCGCGGCAGTTATGAACACTGAAGCTTTCTTT,CASSIDLAAVMNTEAFF,-,-,TRBV19,TRBJ1-1
TGTGCCAGCAGTGGACAGCTAAATGGCTACACCTTC,CASSGQLNGYTF,-,-,TRBV28,TRBJ1-2
TGTGCCAGCAAGGTCGATGAGGGGACTAACACTGAAGCTTTCTTT,CASKVDEGTNTEAFF,-,-,TRBV2,TRBJ1-1
TGTGCCAGTAGACCCCTCAAAGCTTCCCAAGAGACCCAGTACTTC,CASRPLKASQETQYF,-,-,TRBV19,TRBJ2-5
TGTGCCAGCAGACACGCATTGGAGGGGGGCTACACCTTC,CASRHALEGGYTF,-,-,TRBV6-5,TRBJ1-2
TGTGCCAGCAGTAATACGGCGTCCTATCAGCCCCAGCATTTT,CASSNTASYQPQHF,-,-,TRBV6-5,TRBJ1-5
TGTGCCAGTCTGATGGGTGCTGGGGCCAACGTCCTGACTTTC,CASLMGAGANVLTF,-,-,TRBV19,TRBJ2-6
TGTGCCACCATTGACAGGGACTATGGCTACACCTTC,CATIDRDYGYTF,-,TRBD1,TRBV19,TRBJ1-2
TGTGCCATCAGAGGGGGGGCCGATGGGCAAGAGACCCAGTACTTC,CAIRGGADGQETQYF,-,-,TRBV10-3,TRBJ2-5
TGTGCCAGCAGGAACGAGGACTACGAGCAGTACTTC,CASRNEDYEQYF,few,-,TRBV2,TRBJ2-7
TGTGCCAGCAGTTACCCGGGGACGGTGAACACTGAAGCTTTCTTT,CASSYPGTVNTEAFF,-,-,TRBV28,TRBJ1-1
TGTGCCAGCAGCCTCCGCGGTGGAGCGGGGGGGCCAGGAGATACGCAGTATTTT,CASSLRGGAGGPGDTQYF,-,TRBD2,TRBV16,TRBJ2-3
TGTGCCTGGAGCGAGCTCACCAGAGGAGATACGCAGTATTTT,CAWSELTRGDTQYF,-,-,TRBV30,TRBJ2-3
TGTGCCTGCCACAACCCCGAAATGGGGGAGCTGTTTTTT,CACHNPEMGELFF,-,-,TRBV6-5,TRBJ2-2
TGTGCCAGCACCGGACAGGGGGCGAGGAGCAATCAGCCCCAGCATTTT,CASTGQGARSNQPQHF,-,TRBD1,TRBV7-8,TRBJ1-5
TGTGCCAGCAGCTTTCGTCCCCCCGGGGAGCTGTTTTTT,CASSFRPPGELFF,-,-,TRBV7-2,TRBJ2-2
TGCGCCAGCAGTCAATCGGGGTTAAGGGGAAAACTGTTTTTT,CASSQSGLRGKLFF,few,-,TRBV23-1,TRBJ1-4
TGTGCCAGCAGCTTAGGGGACCCTGTGTATTCACCCCTCCACTTT,CASSLGDPVYSPLHF,-,-,TRBV7-2,TRBJ1-6
TGTGCCAGCGGGCAGGGGGCTCAAGAGACCCAGTACTTC,CASGQGAQETQYF,-,TRBD1,TRBV6-5,TRBJ2-5
TGTGCCAGCAGCTTAGGAACAGGGGGAACCTACGAGCAGTACTTC,CASSLGTGGTYEQYF,once,TRBD1,TRBV7-9,TRBJ2-7
TGTGCCAGCAGCCCCTCCGCGGGGGGGCCAGCAGATACGCAGTATTTT,CASSPSAGGPADTQYF,once,TRBD2,TRBV9,TRBJ2-3
TGCAGCGTTCAGGCGAACAAGGCTGAAGCTTTCTTT,CSVQANKAEAFF,-,-,TRBV29-1,TRBJ1-1
TGTGCCAGCAGTTACAGTAGTGAAGCTTTCTTT,CASSYSSEAFF,few,-,TRBV6-5,TRBJ1-1
TGCGCCAGCAGCCAACCGGGATCCTCCTACGAGCAGTACTTC,CASSQPGSSYEQYF,-,-,TRBV4-1,TRBJ2-7
TGCGCCAGCAGCCAAGTTGGGACAGGGGCCATCCAAGAGACCCAGTACTTC,CASSQVGTGAIQETQYF,few,TRBD1,TRBV4-1,TRBJ2-5
TGTGCCAGCAGCTTACTAGCGGGGGGCCTCACAGATACGCAGTATTTT,CASSLLAGGLTDTQYF,-,TRBD2,TRBV7-3,TRBJ2-3
TGTGCCAGCAAACACCCAGGGGGCGGCTATAATTCACCCCTCCACTTT,CASKHPGGGYNSPLHF,-,TRBD1,TRBV6-8,TRBJ1-6
TGTGCCATCAGTGAGTCTGGGGCAGATGAAAAACTGTTTTTT,CAISESGADEKLFF,-,-,TRBV10-3,TRBJ1-4
TGTGCCAGCAGGCCTGGACAGGGGAACACTGAAGCTTTCTTT,CASRPGQGNTEAFF,-,TRBD1,TRBV3-1/TRBV3-2,TRBJ1-1
TGTGCCAGCAGCCGACAGGGTGCCGGGGAGCTGTTTTTT,CASSRQGAGELFF,few,TRBD1,TRBV7-3,TRBJ2-2
TGTGCCAGCAGTCTCCCCCTAGGGGCTGACACCGGGGAGCTGTTTTTT,CASSLPLGADTGELFF,-,-,TRBV5-4,TRBJ2-2
TGTGCCAGTAGCTCCTACAGCGACAGGGAGGGCTATGGCTACACCTTC,CASSSYSDREGYGYTF,-,TRBD1,TRBV19,TRBJ1-2
TGTGCCAGCAGCTTCCTGGGACAGATTAATGAAAAACTGTTTTTT,CASSFLGQINEKLFF,few,TRBD1,TRBV9,TRBJ1-4
TGTGCCAGCAGCTTAGCGCGGACACTCCTAAGCTCCTATAATTCACCCCTCCACTTT,CASSLARTLLSSYNSPLHF,-,-,TRBV7-8,TRBJ1-6
TGCGCCAGCAGTGACGGTCTAGCACGCAATGAGCAGTTCTTC,CASSDGLARNEQFF,-,-,TRBV10-2,TRBJ2-1
TGTGCCAGCAGCAACTACGATAAGCCGGGCGGTGGCTACACCTTC,CASSNYDKPGGGYTF,-,-,TRBV28,TRBJ1-2
TGTGCCAGCAGCTTGGGTGGGACAAGCAGTCGGGGCTACACCTTC,CASSLGGTSSRGYTF,-,-,TRBV5-6,TRBJ1-2
TGTGCCACCAGCAGAGAGGGGTCTGGGGCCAACGTCCTGACTTTC,CATSREGSGANVLTF,few,-,TRBV15,TRBJ2-6
TGTGCCAGCAGTTTATTAGGGAACAGATTCTACGAGCAGTACTTC,CASSLLGNRFYEQYF,-,-,TRBV27,TRBJ2-7
TGTGCCAGCAGTTATAGCGGGGGGCCGTACAATGAGCAGTTCTTC,CASSYSGGPYNEQFF,-,TRBD2,TRBV27,TRBJ2-1
TGTGCCAGCAGCCTCTGGACAGTAAAACACACCGGGGAGCTGTTTTTT,CASSLWTVKHTGELFF,-,-,TRBV7-8,TRBJ2-2
TGTGCCATCAGTTCCCAACAGGGTATGAACACTGAAGCTTTCTTT,CAISSQQGMNTEAFF,once,-,TRBV10-3,TRBJ1-1
TGTGCCAGCAGTTACTCCGCTGGAGATGGCTACACCTTC,CASSYSAGDGYTF,-,-,TRBV6-5,TRBJ1-2